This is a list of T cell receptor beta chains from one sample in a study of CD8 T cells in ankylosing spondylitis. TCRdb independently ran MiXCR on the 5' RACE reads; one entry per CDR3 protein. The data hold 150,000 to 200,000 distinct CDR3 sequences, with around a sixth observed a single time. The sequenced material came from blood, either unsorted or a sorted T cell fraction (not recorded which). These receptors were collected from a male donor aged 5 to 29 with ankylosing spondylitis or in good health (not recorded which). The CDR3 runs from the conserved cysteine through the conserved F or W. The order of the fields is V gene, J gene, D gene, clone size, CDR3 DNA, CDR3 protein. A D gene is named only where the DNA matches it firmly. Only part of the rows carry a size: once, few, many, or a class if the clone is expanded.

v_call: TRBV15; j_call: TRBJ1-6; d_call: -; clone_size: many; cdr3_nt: TGTGCCACCAGCACCCAAACAGGACATAATTCACCCCTCCACTTT; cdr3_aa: CATSTQTGHNSPLHF
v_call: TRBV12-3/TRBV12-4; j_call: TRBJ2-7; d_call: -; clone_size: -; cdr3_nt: TGTGCCAGCAGTTTATCTGGGATCCCCTACGAGCAGTACTTC; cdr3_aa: CASSLSGIPYEQYF
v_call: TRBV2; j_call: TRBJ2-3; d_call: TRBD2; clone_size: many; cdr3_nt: TGTGCCAGCAGTGCGGTTGTGGCGGGAGTTGCAGATACGCAGTATTTT; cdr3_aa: CASSAVVAGVADTQYF
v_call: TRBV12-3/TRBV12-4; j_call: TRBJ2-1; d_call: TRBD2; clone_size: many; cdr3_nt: TGTGCCAGCAGTTTATACTCTAGCGGGAGTAGGGACAATGAGCAGTTCTTC; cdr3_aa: CASSLYSSGSRDNEQFF
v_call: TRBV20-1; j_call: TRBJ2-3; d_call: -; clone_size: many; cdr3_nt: TGCAGTGCTAGAGATTTTGTAGGAGGCAACACAGATACGCAGTATTTT; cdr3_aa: CSARDFVGGNTDTQYF
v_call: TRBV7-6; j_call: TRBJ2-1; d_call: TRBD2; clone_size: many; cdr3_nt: TGTGCCAGCATAGGGCTAGCGGGTGGGAATGAGCAGTTCTTC; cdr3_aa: CASIGLAGGNEQFF
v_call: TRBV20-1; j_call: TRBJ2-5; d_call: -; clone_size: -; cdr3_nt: TGCAGTGCTAGAGGGGTGGAGGGGATGGGCCAAGAGACCCAGTACTTC; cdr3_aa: CSARGVEGMGQETQYF
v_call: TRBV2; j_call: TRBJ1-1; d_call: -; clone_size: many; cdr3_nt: TGTGCCAGCAGGACAGCCTTTATGAACACTGAAGCTTTCTTT; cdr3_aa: CASRTAFMNTEAFF
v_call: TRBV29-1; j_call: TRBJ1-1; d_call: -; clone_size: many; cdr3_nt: TGCAGCGTTGAGTTGCGGCGGGCCCTGAACACTGAAGCTTTCTTT; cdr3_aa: CSVELRRALNTEAFF
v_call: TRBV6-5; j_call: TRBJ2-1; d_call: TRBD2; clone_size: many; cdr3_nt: TGTGCCAGCAGTGGGGACGCTAGCGGTATGAGGTTCTTC; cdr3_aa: CASSGDASGMRFF
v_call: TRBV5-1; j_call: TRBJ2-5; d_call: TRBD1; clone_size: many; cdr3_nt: TGCGCCAGTACCCGGACAGGCAGCATCCAAGAGACCCAGTACTTC; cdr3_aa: CASTRTGSIQETQYF
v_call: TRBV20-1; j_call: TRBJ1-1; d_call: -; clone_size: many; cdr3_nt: TGCAGTGCTAGAGATGAGGTCAGGAATCAAGGGTTCTTT; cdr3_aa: CSARDEVRNQGFF
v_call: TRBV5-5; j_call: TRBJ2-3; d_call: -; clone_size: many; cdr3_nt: TGTGCCAGCAGCTTGGAGGGGCCGTCAGATACGCAGTATTTT; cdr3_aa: CASSLEGPSDTQYF
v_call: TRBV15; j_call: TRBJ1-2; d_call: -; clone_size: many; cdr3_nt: TGTGCCACCAGCAGCTTAGACAGGCCTAACTATGGCTACACCTTC; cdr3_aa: CATSSLDRPNYGYTF
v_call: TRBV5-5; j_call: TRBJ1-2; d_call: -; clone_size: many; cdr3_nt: TGTGCCAGCAGCTTGTTGGACAGAAACTATGGCTACACCTTC; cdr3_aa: CASSLLDRNYGYTF
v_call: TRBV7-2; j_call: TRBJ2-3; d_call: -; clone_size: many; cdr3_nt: TGTGCCAGCAGCTTATTTGGGTTTGGAGATACGCAGTATTTT; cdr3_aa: CASSLFGFGDTQYF
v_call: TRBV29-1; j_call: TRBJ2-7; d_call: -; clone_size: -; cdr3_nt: TGCAGCGCGGAGGCAGGGGCACACTACGAGCAGTACTTC; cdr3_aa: CSAEAGAHYEQYF
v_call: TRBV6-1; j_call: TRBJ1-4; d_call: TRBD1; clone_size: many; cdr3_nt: TGTGCCAGCACCGCTGACGGGACAGCCTCAACTAATGAAAAACTGTTTTTT; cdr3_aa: CASTADGTASTNEKLFF
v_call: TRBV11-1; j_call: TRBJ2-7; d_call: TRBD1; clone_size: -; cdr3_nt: TGTGCCAGCAGCTTAGCCGACCGACAGGGCCCGTCCTACGAGCAGTACTTC; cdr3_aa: CASSLADRQGPSYEQYF
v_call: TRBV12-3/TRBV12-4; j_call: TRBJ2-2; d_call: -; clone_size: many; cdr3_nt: TGTGCCAGCAGTACGTCAGGGAGTTACACCGGGGAGCTGTTTTTT; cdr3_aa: CASSTSGSYTGELFF
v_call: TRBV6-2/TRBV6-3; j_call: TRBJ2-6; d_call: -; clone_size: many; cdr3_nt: TGTGCCAGCAGAGAAGACGGAAGCTCTGGGGCCAACGTCCTGACTTTC; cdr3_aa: CASREDGSSGANVLTF
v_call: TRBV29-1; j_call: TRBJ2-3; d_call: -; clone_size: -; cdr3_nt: TGCAGCGTTGAAATACGTGTCACAGATACGCAGTATTTT; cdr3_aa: CSVEIRVTDTQYF
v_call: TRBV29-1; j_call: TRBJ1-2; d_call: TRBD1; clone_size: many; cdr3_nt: TGCAGCGTTGACTCTCCCGGGACAGCATTCCGGGGCTACACCTTC; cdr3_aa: CSVDSPGTAFRGYTF
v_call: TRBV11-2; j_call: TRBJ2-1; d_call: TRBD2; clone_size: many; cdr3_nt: TGTGCCAGCAGCTTACTTGCGGGGGTACAGTTCTTC; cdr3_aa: CASSLLAGVQFF
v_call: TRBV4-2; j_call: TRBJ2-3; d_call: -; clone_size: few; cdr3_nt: TGTGCCAGCAGCCAAGAGAGGGGTAGGGTGGTTACGCAGTATTTT; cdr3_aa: CASSQERGRVVTQYF
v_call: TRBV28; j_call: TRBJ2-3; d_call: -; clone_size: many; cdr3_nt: TGTGCCAGCAGTTCGGAGCCAGATACGCAGTATTTT; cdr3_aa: CASSSEPDTQYF
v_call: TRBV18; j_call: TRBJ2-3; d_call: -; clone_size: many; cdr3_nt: TGTGCCAGCTCACCCTACTACGCGTCTAGCACAGATACGCAGTATTTT; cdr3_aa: CASSPYYASSTDTQYF